Presented here are 5 T cell receptor beta chains from one specimen sequenced in a study of shared clonotypes between healthy human individuals. The data were produced by immunoSEQ multiplex PCR, yet TCRdb's version contains in-frame clones alone and is incomplete. The repertoire holds 150,000 to 200,000 clones, with just under 95% as singletons. Sequences were obtained from naive CD4+ T cells sorted from blood. Indicated subset: CD45RA+ positively selected. These receptors were taken from a woman aged 30 to 39 in good health.

This clone showed up just once. J is TRBJ2-7 and V is TRBV7-2, with 7 bases fitting TRBD1. The V and J ends lost 1 base and 4 bases, in that order; junction bases with no gene match: 13. This CDR3 spans 17 amino acids. CDR1 and CDR2 from the germline V gene are SGHTA and FQGNSA. The CDR3 coding sequence is TGTGCCAGCAGCTTAGGCGTGGGGACAGTTGGCTTTTACGAGCAGTACTTC. It encodes CASSLGVGTVGFYEQYF.

This sequence joins TRBV10-3 and TRBJ2-7; D gene ambiguous. CDR3 length: 15 amino acids. With 4 bases removed from V and 2 bases from J, the gap between germline ends came to 15 bases. Germline V gene lookup returns CDR1 ENHRY and CDR2 SYGVKD. The DNA for the CDR3 is TGTGCCATCAGTGCCAGCGAGACGCTGACCTACGAGCAGTACTTC. Residues: CAISASETLTYEQYF.

The chain is built from TRBV7-9 and TRBJ1-6, with 7 bases lining up with TRBD1. The CDR3 runs 16 residues. Germline assignment: CDR1 SEHNR and CDR2 FQNEAQ (reference sequence). The trim removed 5 bases at V and 7 bases at J, leaving 11 bases unmatched. CDR3 DNA sequence: TGTGCCAGCAGCACCGCCGGGGACAGACCCAATTCACCCCTCCACTTT. Its translation: CASSTAGDRPNSPLHF.

The genes are TRBV11-2 and TRBJ1-4; no clear D gene. The CDR3 runs to 16 residues. The ends were cut back, 4 bases at V and 4 bases at J, with 16 bases in the middle. Germline-derived CDR1 and CDR2 are SGHAT and FQNNGV. The chain's CDR3 is CASSSAVQVNNEKLFF. In DNA form, the CDR3 reads TGTGCCAGCAGCTCAGCGGTCCAAGTTAATAATGAAAAACTGTTTTTT.

The chain has TRBV6-1 and TRBJ2-7, with D unclear. The CDR3 contains 15 residues. V was trimmed by 3 bases and J by 0 bases, leaving 12 bases between them. Germline CDR1 MNHNS, CDR2 SASEGT. The CDR3 nucleotides are TGTGCCAGCAGTGATCCGACGGAACTCTCCTACGAGCAGTACTTC. As protein: CASSDPTELSYEQYF.